There are a few counts of the clone carrying this T cell receptor (beta chain). The PCR employed 60 Vbeta primers together with 13 Jbeta primers. Clones were read by immunoSEQ multiplex PCR, and TCRdb kept only the in-frame ones, dropping some. Seen here are a few hundred thousand clones, over 70% observed once, and the top ten hold about 0.29%. The sample belongs to a study of cytomegalovirus exposure and HLA in healthy donors. Looked up from germline, CDR1 is MNHNS and CDR2 is SASEGT. Deletions cut 2 bases from V and 0 bases from J, with 17 bases between. This CDR3 is built from 17 residues. This receptor was taken from a girl aged 2 to 9 in good health and CMV-seronegative. Sequences were obtained from PBMCs. This sequence joins TRBV6-1 and TRBJ2-7; D remains unclear. CDR3 DNA: TGTGCCAGCAGTGAAAACAATTGGGCAGGTGACTCCTACGAGCAGTACTTC. It encodes CASSENNWAGDSYEQYF.